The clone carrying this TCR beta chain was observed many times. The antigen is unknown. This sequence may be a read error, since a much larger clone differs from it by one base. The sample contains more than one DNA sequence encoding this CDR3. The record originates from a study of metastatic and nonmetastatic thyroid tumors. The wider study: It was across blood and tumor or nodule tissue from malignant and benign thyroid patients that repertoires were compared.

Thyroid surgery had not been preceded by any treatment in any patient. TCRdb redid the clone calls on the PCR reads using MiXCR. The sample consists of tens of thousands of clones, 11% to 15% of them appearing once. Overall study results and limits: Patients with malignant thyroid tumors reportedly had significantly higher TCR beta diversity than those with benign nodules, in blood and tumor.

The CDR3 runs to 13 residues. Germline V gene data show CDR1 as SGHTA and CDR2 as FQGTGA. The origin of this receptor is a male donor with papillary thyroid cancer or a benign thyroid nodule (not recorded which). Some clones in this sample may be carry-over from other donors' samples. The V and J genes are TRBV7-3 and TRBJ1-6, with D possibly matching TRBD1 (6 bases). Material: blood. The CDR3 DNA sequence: TGCGCCAGCAGACAGGCCCTTAATTCACCCCTCCACTTT. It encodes CASRQALNSPLHF.